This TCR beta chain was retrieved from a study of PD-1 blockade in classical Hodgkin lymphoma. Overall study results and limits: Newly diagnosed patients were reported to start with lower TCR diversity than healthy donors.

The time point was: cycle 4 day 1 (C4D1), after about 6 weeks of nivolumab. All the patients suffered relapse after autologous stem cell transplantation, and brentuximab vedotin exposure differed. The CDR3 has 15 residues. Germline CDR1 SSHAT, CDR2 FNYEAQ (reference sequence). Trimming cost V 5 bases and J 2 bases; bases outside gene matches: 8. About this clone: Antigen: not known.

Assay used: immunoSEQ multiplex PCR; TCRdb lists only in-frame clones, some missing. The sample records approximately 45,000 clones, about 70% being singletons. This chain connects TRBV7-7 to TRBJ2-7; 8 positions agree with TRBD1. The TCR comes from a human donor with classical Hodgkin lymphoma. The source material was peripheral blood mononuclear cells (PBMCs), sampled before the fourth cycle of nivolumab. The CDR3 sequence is CASSQGTGLAYEQYF. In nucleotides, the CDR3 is TGTGCCAGCAGCCAAGGGACAGGCCTCGCCTACGAGCAGTACTTC. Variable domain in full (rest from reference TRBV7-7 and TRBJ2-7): GAGVSQSPRYKVTKRGQDVTLRCDPISSHATLYWYQQALGQGPEFLTYFNYEAQPDKSGLPSDRFSAERPEGSISTLTIQRTEQRDSAMYRCASSQGTGLAYEQYFGPGTRLTVT.